This is a list of T cell receptor beta chains from one sample in a study of blood T cell repertoires in COVID-19. Method: immunoSEQ multiplex PCR; TCRdb's copy keeps in-frame clones and lacks some. The sample lists some 250,000 clones, 65% to 90% seen once, with under 2.5% in the top ten. Input material: peripheral blood. The source of these receptors is a man under 40 with active or convalescent COVID-19. Each CDR3 is given with its conserved first and last residue. A D gene is named only where the DNA matches it firmly. Only part of the rows carry a size: once, few, many, or a class if the clone is expanded.

j_call d_call v_call clone_size cdr3_nt cdr3_aa
TRBJ1-4 - TRBV11-2 few TGTGCCAGCAGCTTAGTGGGGAGGCAAAAACTGTTTTTT CASSLVGRQKLFF
TRBJ2-5 TRBD1 TRBV28 - TGTGCCAGCAGTCAAAGGACAGGGGGCATCGAGACCCAGTACTTC CASSQRTGGIETQYF
TRBJ1-6 - TRBV6-5 - TGTGCCAGCAGTTACTCGGAAGGGGCGAATAATTCACCCCTCCACTTT CASSYSEGANNSPLHF
TRBJ1-2 TRBD1 TRBV7-2 - TGTGCCAGCAGGGGGGTGGACAGGAGAAACTATGGCTACACCTTC CASRGVDRRNYGYTF
TRBJ2-3 TRBD1 TRBV10-3 - TGTGCCATCAGGAGGGGGCCGGACACAGATACGCAGTATTTT CAIRRGPDTDTQYF
TRBJ1-4 - TRBV6-5 - TGTGCCAGCAACCGGGTTCAAAATGAAAAACTGTTTTTT CASNRVQNEKLFF
TRBJ2-1 TRBD2 TRBV5-1 - TGCGCCAGCAGGCAACTAGCGGGGGGGCGGCTTAAGAGCGGTGAGCAGTTCTTC CASRQLAGGRLKSGEQFF
TRBJ2-2 TRBD2 TRBV27 - TGTGCCAGCAGTTCCTTCCCGGGACTAGCGCCCACCGGGGAGCTGTTTTTT CASSSFPGLAPTGELFF
TRBJ1-3 - TRBV5-6 - TGTGCCAGCAGCTTGGGTCTCGGGGGAAACACCATATATTTT CASSLGLGGNTIYF
TRBJ1-1 - TRBV7-9 - TGTGCCAGCGACACAGAAATGAACACTGAAGCTTTCTTT CASDTEMNTEAFF
TRBJ1-6 TRBD1 TRBV11-1 - TGTGCCAGCAGCTCCACGACAGGGGCCGATTCACCCCTCCACTTT CASSSTTGADSPLHF
TRBJ2-7 - TRBV2 - TGTGCCACCCGTGGGGCAACCTACGAGCAGTACTTC CATRGATYEQYF
TRBJ1-6 - TRBV4-3 - TGCGCCAGCAGCCAAGATCCTGGCGGGGGCACTAATTCACCCCTCCACTTT CASSQDPGGGTNSPLHF
TRBJ2-2 - TRBV7-6 few TGTGCCAGCAGCTTAGATGTGGCAGGGTACAGGAACACCGGGGAGCTGTTTTTT CASSLDVAGYRNTGELFF
TRBJ2-7 - TRBV4-3 - TGCGCCAGCAGCCAAGAGCAGGGGCCATCCTACGAGCAGTACTTC CASSQEQGPSYEQYF
TRBJ1-3 - TRBV9 - TGTGCCAGCAGCCAAGCCCTTGGCTCTGGAAACACCATATATTTT CASSQALGSGNTIYF